The clone carrying this T cell receptor beta chain was seen repeatedly, ten times or more. Diagnoses used clinical symptoms, serum thyroxine and TRAb, thyroid ultrasound and orbital computed tomography. The CDR3 extends over 15 amino acids. V lost 2 bases and J lost 5, with 12 bases in between. CDR1 MDHEN and CDR2 SYDVKM come from the germline V gene. Authors of the study amplified TCR beta CDR3 regions from RNA transcripts. With the HTBI primer set, the TCR CDR3 went through a first round of RT-PCR. MiXCR, run by TCRdb on the multiplex PCR reads, gives a single entry per CDR3 protein. Here the sample spans a few hundred thousand distinct CDR3 sequences, approximately 15% being singletons. This sample is drawn from a study of T cells in Graves' hyperthyroidism and ophthalmopathy.

The sequenced sample was blood. This TCR derives from a woman aged 18-29 years with Graves' hyperthyroidism. The chain carries TRBV28 and TRBJ2-2; TRBD1 is a possible D gene (6 bases). The CDR3 reads CASSLLRGNTGELFF. In nucleotides, the CDR3 is TGTGCCAGCAGTTTACTGAGGGGGAATACCGGGGAGCTGTTTTTT.